This TCR beta chain emerged from a study of cytomegalovirus exposure and HLA in healthy donors. Study-wide points: The authors confirmed in vitro that a few CMV-associated chains were specific for CMV antigens.

The PCR used 60 Vbeta and 13 Jbeta primers. The repertoire was sequenced with immunoSEQ multiplex PCR; TCRdb's copy has only in-frame clones and lacks some. In the table there are under 200,000 clones, around three quarters of which are singletons. The CDR3 totals 15 residues. Germline V gives CDR1 LNHNV, CDR2 YYDKDF (reference sequence). With 11 bases clipped from V and 2 bases from J, the junction kept 9 bases outside the gene matches. This clone has just one count. Antigen: not known. The clonotype originates from a man between 40 and 49 years old in good health and CMV-seronegative. Sequencing was done on a sample of PBMCs. The genes are TRBV15 and TRBJ2-6; 7 bases match TRBD1. CDR3 region: CAARDRAAGANVLTF. The DNA for the CDR3 is TGTGCCGCCCGAGACAGGGCTGCTGGGGCCAACGTCCTGACTTTC.